This T cell receptor (beta chain) is from a study of blood T cell repertoires in COVID-19. Study context: The United States, Italy and Spain were the sources of the acute and convalescent COVID-19 samples. PBMCs, B-cell-depleted T cells, or T cells were the source of the cDNA or gDNA that made up the material.

The cohort comprised adults aged about 18 to 100 years residing in 24 US areas. Allocation to cohorts depended on clinical history reported by the participants. Generated by immunoSEQ multiplex PCR, the TCRdb table keeps only in-frame clones and is missing some. The sample carries roughly 290,000 clones, approximately 83% recorded once. The ends lost 4 bases at V and 7 bases at J; junction bases unmatched: 15. CDR1 and CDR2 (germline): LNHDA, SQIVND (reference sequence). The CDR3 runs to 17 residues. Sequencing was performed on PBMCs or T cells enriched from blood (not recorded which). The chain employs TRBV19 and TRBJ1-4, with TRBD1 matching over 7 bases. This receptor was obtained from a man aged 30-40 years who had recovered from COVID-19. The chain's CDR3 is CASSTQPLTGWREKLFF. The CDR3 bases are TGTGCCAGTAGTACCCAACCGCTGACAGGGTGGCGTGAAAAACTGTTTTTT.